This TCR beta chain appears in the sequencing data of a study of cytomegalovirus exposure and HLA in healthy donors. The overall study: The 110 or so validation repertoires used a platform that matched the one used for the 666 first-cohort repertoires, as a later analysis reported.

Overall study findings and caveats: The finding came from a later analysis; first-cohort TCR clusters tended to co-occur in the roughly 120 validation repertoires.

The protocol was immunoSEQ multiplex PCR, while the TCRdb copy is restricted to in-frame clones and leaves out a portion. The repertoire holds roughly 230,000 clones, with less than 95% as singletons. V gave up 3 bases and J gave up 0 bases, with 6 bases separating them. Germline V gene sequence: CDR1 WSHSY, CDR2 SAAADI. The CDR3 totals 14 residues. To note about this clone: Its antigen remains unknown.

The J gene is TRBJ2-1, the V gene TRBV10-2; D gene ambiguous. Sequencing was carried out using PBMCs. This TCR was recovered from a woman aged 25 to 45 in good health and CMV-seronegative. The DNA for the CDR3 is TGCGCCAGCAGTGATAAACTCTCCTACAATGAGCAGTTCTTC. Encoded protein: CASSDKLSYNEQFF.